This TCR beta chain is drawn from a study of blood T cell repertoires in COVID-19. Per germline, CDR1 LNHDA and CDR2 SQIVND (reference sequence). The CDR3 is made up of 20 amino acids. J gave up 1 base and V 7 bases, and 23 bases lay outside the gene matches. In its sample, this clone was seen once. Source study methods: Amplification of reference gene primers was used by the study to estimate nucleated cell counts. TCRdb's table, derived via immunoSEQ multiplex PCR, lists solely in-frame clones and lacks some. Clone size and V and J calls were adopted from that table, with D and trimming inferred from the DNA. The sample lists 100,000 to 150,000 clones, roughly four fifths occurring once.

This receptor was taken from a man in his sixties with acute or convalescent COVID-19. What was sequenced was peripheral blood. The rearrangement uses TRBV19 and TRBJ1-1; TRBD1 matches at 8 bases. The CDR3 sequence: CASKLGTFVRDRTENTEAFF. In DNA, the CDR3 is TGTGCCAGTAAGCTAGGCACCTTTGTCCGGGACAGGACGGAGAACACTGAAGCTTTCTTT.